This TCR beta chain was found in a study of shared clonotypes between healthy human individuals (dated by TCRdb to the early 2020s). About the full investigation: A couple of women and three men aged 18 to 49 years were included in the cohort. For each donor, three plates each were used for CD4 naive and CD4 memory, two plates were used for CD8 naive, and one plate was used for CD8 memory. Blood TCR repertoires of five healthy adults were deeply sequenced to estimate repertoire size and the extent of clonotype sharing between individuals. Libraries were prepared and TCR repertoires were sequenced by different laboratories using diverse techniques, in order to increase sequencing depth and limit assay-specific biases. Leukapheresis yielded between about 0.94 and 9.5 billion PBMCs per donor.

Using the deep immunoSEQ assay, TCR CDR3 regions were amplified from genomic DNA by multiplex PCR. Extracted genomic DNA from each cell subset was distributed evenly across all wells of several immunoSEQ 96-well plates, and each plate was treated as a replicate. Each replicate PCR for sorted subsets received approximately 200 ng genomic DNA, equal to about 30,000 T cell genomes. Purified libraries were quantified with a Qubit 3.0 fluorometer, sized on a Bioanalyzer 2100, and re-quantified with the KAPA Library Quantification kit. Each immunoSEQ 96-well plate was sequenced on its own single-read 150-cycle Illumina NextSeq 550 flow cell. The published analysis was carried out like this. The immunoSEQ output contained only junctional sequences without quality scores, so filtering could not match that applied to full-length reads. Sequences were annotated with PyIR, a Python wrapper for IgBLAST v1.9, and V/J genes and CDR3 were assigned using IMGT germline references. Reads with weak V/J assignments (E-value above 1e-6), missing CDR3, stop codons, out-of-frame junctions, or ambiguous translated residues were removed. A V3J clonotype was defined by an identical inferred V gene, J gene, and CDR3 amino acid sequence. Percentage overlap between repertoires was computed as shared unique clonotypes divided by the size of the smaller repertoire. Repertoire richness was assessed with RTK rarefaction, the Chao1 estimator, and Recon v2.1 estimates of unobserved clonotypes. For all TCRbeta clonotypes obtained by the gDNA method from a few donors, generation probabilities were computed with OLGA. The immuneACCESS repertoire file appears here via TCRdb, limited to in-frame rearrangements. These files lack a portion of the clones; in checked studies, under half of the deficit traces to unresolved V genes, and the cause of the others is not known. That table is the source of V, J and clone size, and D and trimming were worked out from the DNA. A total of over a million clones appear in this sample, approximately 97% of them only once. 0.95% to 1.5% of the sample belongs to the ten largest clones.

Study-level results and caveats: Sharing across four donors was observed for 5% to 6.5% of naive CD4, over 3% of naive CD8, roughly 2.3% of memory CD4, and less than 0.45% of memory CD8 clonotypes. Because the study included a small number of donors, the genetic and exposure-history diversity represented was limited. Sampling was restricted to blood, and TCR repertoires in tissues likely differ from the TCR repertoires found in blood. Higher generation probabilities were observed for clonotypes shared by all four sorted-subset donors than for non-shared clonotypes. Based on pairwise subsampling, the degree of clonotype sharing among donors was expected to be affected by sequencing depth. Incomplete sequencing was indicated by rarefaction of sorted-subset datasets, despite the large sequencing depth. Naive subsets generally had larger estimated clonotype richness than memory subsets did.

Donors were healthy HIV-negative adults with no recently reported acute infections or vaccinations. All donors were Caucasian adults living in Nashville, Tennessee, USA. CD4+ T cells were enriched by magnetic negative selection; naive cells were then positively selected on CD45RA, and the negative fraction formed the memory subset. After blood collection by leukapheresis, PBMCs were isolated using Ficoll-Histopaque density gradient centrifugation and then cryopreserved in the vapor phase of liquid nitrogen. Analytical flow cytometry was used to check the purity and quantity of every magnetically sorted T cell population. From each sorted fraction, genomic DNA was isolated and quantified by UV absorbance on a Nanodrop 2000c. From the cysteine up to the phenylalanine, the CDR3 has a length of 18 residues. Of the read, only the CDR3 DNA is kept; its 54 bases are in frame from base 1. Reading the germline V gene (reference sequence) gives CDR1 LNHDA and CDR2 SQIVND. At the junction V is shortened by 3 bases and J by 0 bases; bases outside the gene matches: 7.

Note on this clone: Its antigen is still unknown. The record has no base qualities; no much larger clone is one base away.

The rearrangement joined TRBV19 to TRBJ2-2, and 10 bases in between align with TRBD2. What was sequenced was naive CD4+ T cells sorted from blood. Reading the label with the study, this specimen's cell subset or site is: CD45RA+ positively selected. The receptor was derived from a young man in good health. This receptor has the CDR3 CASSIPTSGTSNTGELFF. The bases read TGTGCCAGTAGTATCCCTACTAGCGGGACCTCGAACACCGGGGAGCTGTTTTTT.